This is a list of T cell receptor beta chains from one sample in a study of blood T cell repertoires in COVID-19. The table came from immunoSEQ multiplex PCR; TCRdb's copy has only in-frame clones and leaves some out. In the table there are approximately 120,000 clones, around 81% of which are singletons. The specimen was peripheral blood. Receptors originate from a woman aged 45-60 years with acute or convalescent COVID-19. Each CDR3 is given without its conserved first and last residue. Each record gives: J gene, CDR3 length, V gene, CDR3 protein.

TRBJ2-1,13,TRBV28,ASSLRGGLYNEQF
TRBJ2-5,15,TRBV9,ASSGQGTSGADQTQY
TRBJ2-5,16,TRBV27,ASSPYKASGGAQETQY
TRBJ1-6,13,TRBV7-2,ASSGRDTHNSPLH
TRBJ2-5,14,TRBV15,ATSRVVTSGTGTQY
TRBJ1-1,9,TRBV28,ASRKRLEAF
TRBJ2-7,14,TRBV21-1,ASSSLTGLLVYEQY
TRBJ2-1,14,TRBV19,ASSIASGGPYNEQF
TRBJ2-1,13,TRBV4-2,ASSQVAGGNNEQF
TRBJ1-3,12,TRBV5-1,ASTEGSSGNTIY
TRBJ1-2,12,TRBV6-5,ASSTLAGEGGYT
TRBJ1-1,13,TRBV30,AWSVPSGGLTEAF
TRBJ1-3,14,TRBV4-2,ASSQEASSSGNTIY
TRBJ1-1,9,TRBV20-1,SATPDRRAF
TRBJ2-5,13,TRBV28,ASSFLAGGSETQY
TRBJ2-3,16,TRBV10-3,AISSAPSSGGGADTQY
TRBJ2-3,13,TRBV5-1,ASSGWGGSTDTQY
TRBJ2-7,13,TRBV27,ASSLSAGVPYEQY
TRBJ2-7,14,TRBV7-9,ASSTGLAGASYEQY
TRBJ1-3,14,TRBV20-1,SASSGIPQSGNTIY
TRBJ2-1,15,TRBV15,ATSRDLAGSLYNEQF
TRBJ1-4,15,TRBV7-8,ASSPGTGGVANEKLF
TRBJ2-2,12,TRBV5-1,ASSVQGSTGELF
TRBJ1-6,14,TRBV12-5,ASGLADRGYNSPLH
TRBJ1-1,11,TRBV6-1,ASSEAQGAEAF
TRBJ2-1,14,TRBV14,ASSQVRDSLYNEQF
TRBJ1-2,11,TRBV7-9,ASTREGRDGYT
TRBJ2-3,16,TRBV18,ASSPLPKVAGVTDTQY
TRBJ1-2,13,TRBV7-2,ASSPKTGLGYGYT
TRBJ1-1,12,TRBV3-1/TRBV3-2,ASSRRGLNTEAF
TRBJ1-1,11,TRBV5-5,ASSFDRGGEAF
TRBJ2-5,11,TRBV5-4,ASSLDRGSTQY
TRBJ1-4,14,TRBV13,ASSPRAGRTNEKLF
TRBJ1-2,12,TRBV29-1,SVAYGRREGGYT
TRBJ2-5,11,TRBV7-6,ASSLSYQETQY
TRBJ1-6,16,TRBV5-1,ASSFKDEAGGRGSPLH
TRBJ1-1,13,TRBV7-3,ASSPGGQGNTEAF
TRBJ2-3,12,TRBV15,ATSRAGRQDTQY
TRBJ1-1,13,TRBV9,ASSVGTGSSTEAF
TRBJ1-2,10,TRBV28,ASSLRGDGYT
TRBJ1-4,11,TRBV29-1,SVGLRGHEKLF
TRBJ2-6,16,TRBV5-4,ASSLASGMSSGANVLT
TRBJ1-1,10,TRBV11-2,ASSLSTGEAF
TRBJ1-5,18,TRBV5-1,ASSLGEGAIRYYSNQPQH
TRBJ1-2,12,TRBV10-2,ASSDWADLGGYT
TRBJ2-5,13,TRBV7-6,ASSLLAGGLETQY
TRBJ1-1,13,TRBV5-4,ASSFWDRGLGEAF
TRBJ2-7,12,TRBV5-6,ASTSSGGPYEQY
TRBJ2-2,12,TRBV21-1,ASSKTGCTGELF